The present T cell receptor beta chain was sequenced within a study of shared clonotypes between healthy human individuals. For the study at large: The donors, a couple of women and a few men, were aged 18 to 49. Study outcomes and limitations: Unshared clonotypes carried lower generation probabilities than those common to all four donors.

Notes on this clone: No antigen is known for it.

CDR1 and CDR2 from the germline V gene are MNHEY and SMNVEV (reference sequence). V lost 7 bases to trimming and J lost 1 base, with 16 bases between them. The CDR3 contains 15 residues. Only in-frame clones appear in the TCRdb table, and some are missing; sequencing was by immunoSEQ multiplex PCR. The sample contains nearly 2 million clones, about 95% of which appear only once. Naive-designated CD8 cells lacked CD45RO, were positively enriched for CCR7, and omitted terminally differentiated effector memory CD45RA+ cells. Nashville, Tennessee was home to all donors, who were Caucasian adults. The material sequenced was naive CD8+ T cells sorted from blood. The sequence derives from a man younger than 35 in good health. The chain couples TRBV27 to TRBJ1-1; perhaps TRBD1 as D (5 bases). In nucleotides, the CDR3 is TGTGCCAGCACCTTAAGTCAGGGAGCGAACACTGAAGCTTTCTTT. Residues: CASTLSQGANTEAFF.